Shown below are 25 T cell receptor beta chains from a single sample sequenced in a study of shared clonotypes between healthy human individuals. Naive-designated CD8 cells lacked CD45RO, were positively enriched for CCR7, and omitted terminally differentiated effector memory CD45RA+ cells. The data were produced by immunoSEQ multiplex PCR, yet TCRdb's version contains in-frame clones alone and is incomplete. Counted here are about 1,900,000 clones, over 85% occurring once; the ten biggest clones make up 0.95% to 1.5%. Sequenced sample: naive CD8+ T cells sorted from blood. These receptors all stem from a man younger than 35 in good health.

The chain links TRBV10-1 to TRBJ2-1; 8 positions match TRBD2. J gave up 8 bases and V 6 bases, and 3 bases lay outside the gene matches. This CDR3 is built from 12 residues. Germline CDR1 reads WNHNN; CDR2 reads SYGVQD (reference sequence). CDR3 coding DNA: TGCGCCAGCAGAGATAGCGGGGATGAGCAGTTCTTC. Translating it yields CASRDSGDEQFF.

The chain recombines TRBV4-3 with TRBJ2-7; D is perhaps TRBD1 (6 bases). CDR1 is LGHNA and CDR2 is YSLEER in the germline V gene. V lost 1 base to trimming and J lost 3 bases, with 13 bases between them. This CDR3 spans 15 amino acids. DNA for the CDR3: TGCGCCAGCAGCCAAGGCGTCACAGGGCTCTACGAGCAGTACTTC. Translation: CASSQGVTGLYEQYF.

This clone is a singleton in its sample. J is TRBJ2-7 and V is TRBV27, with no clear D. The germline V gene encodes CDR1 MNHEY and CDR2 SMNVEV (reference sequence). The V and J ends lost 6 bases and 8 bases respectively, with 11 bases between them. This CDR3 is 11 amino acids long. The CDR3 is CASSPSKKQYF. In DNA form, the CDR3 reads TGTGCCAGCAGCCCCTCTAAAAAGCAGTACTTC.

The V call is TRBV5-1, the J call TRBJ2-5, with D perhaps matching TRBD1 (6 bases). The CDR3 sequence is 15 residues long. The germline V and J ends were trimmed by 2 bases and 5 bases, with 16 bases remaining between them. The germline CDR1 and CDR2 sequences are SGHRS and YFSETQ. CDR3 coding DNA: TGCGCCAGCAGCTTTTTCAGGGACCAGGGGGAGACCCAGTACTTC. This encodes CASSFFRDQGETQYF.

The table lists this clone with a few counts. The CDR3 loop reads CASRLDGTYEQYF. As DNA, the CDR3 is TGTGCCAGCAGACTGGACGGGACCTACGAGCAGTACTTC. The chain employs TRBV7-9 and TRBJ2-7, with D possibly TRBD2 on 5 matching bases. CDR1 is SEHNR, CDR2 FQNEAQ, per germline (reference sequence). This CDR3 has 13 amino acids. V lost 6 bases, J lost 2 bases, and 11 bases lay in between.

Concerning this clone: The same CDR3 also results from other DNA sequences found in this sample. The rearrangement uses TRBV28 and TRBJ1-5, with D hard to call. This CDR3 region has 13 residues. The V gene lost 2 bases and the J gene lost 6 bases, with 8 bases spanning the gap. Germline CDR1 MDHEN, CDR2 SYDVKM. This CDR3 is CASSLRGFQPQHF. The CDR3 DNA reads TGTGCCAGCAGTTTACGCGGTTTTCAGCCCCAGCATTTT. The entire variable domain, with the rest obtained from reference TRBV28 and TRBJ1-5, is as follows: DVKVTQSSRYLVKRTGEKVFLECVQDMDHENMFWYRQDPGLGLRLIYFSYDVKMKEKGDIPEGYSVSREKKERFSLILESASTNQTSMYLCASSLRGFQPQHFGDGTRLSIL.

The V gene is TRBV2, the J gene TRBJ2-2; no firm D call. The CDR3 totals 13 residues. V gave up 2 bases and J gave up 6 bases, with 7 bases separating them. The germline gives CDR1 SNHLY, CDR2 FYNNEI. CDR3 nucleotide sequence: TGTGCCAGCAGTGAATTTGACCCCGGGGAGCTGTTTTTT. Translated, it gives CASSEFDPGELFF.

This chain joins TRBV6-1 and TRBJ2-7; D is possibly TRBD1 (6 bases). The CDR3 has 13 residues. V lost 8 bases and J 2 bases, leaving 13 bases between the germline ends. Germline CDR1 and CDR2: MNHNS and SASEGT. CDR3 sequence (DNA): TGTGCCAGCGGGCCAGGGGCCGCCTACGAGCAGTACTTC. Translated: CASGPGAAYEQYF.

For this clone: The sample contains more than one DNA sequence encoding this CDR3. The chain couples TRBV6-5 to TRBJ2-7, with D perhaps matching TRBD2 (6 bases). This CDR3 region has 14 residues. Germline CDR1 MNHEY, CDR2 SVGAGI. The V and J ends lost 2 bases and 1 base respectively, with 9 bases between them. The CDR3 region has the DNA TGTGCCAGCAGTTACGGAGGGCCTTCCTACGAGCAGTACTTC. Protein sequence: CASSYGGPSYEQYF.

The V gene is TRBV30, the J gene TRBJ2-7; the D call may be TRBD1 or TRBD2 (6 bases each). Trimming pared 0 bases from V and 7 bases from J, leaving 16 bases between. The CDR3 has 14 amino acids. Looked up from germline, CDR1 is GTSNPN and CDR2 is SVGIG (reference sequence). The CDR3, as DNA: TGTGCCTGGAGTGTATTAGGGGGGACGGGGGAGCAGTACTTC. Its protein product is CAWSVLGGTGEQYF.

The chain employs TRBV7-9 and TRBJ1-1; D perhaps matches TRBD1 (6 bases). V was pared by 11 bases and J by 3 bases, with 22 bases between. The CDR3 has 15 amino acids. CDR1 is SEHNR and CDR2 is FQNEAQ in the germline V gene (reference sequence). The CDR3 here is CASQGDTYGDTEAFF. The DNA for the CDR3 is TGTGCCTCTCAAGGGGACACCTATGGGGACACTGAAGCTTTCTTT.

The chain carries TRBV4-3 and TRBJ2-2; TRBD2 matches at 8 bases. V shed 0 bases and J 0 bases; nucleotides not matched to a gene: 9. CDR3 size: 19 residues. Germline V gives CDR1 LGHNA, CDR2 YSLEER. In nucleotides, the CDR3 is TGCGCCAGCAGCCAAGATACGGCGTCGCGGGAGGCGAACACCGGGGAGCTGTTTTTT. This encodes CASSQDTASREANTGELFF.

The chain links TRBV30 to TRBJ2-1; D is possibly TRBD1 or TRBD2 (5 bases each). Germline-derived CDR1 and CDR2 are GTSNPN and SVGIG (reference sequence). This CDR3 is 17 amino acids long. V lost 3 bases, J lost 4 bases, and 22 bases lay in between. CDR3 residues: CAWRTFNEGREYNEQFF. Written as DNA, the CDR3 is TGTGCCTGGAGGACCTTTAATGAGGGACGGGAATACAATGAGCAGTTCTTC.

The chain recombines TRBV28 with TRBJ1-1; D is possibly TRBD1 (5 bases). V lost 6 bases, J lost 8 bases, and 13 bases lay in between. CDR1 and CDR2 (germline): MDHEN, SYDVKM. This CDR3 has 12 residues. The CDR3, as DNA: TGTGCCAGCAGATATGACAGCGTCGAAGCTTTCTTT. It encodes CASRYDSVEAFF.

This clone showed up just once. The CDR3 reads CASSFLAETGELFF. The CDR3 region has the DNA TGTGCCAGCAGTTTCCTAGCAGAGACCGGGGAGCTGTTTTTT. V and J are TRBV28 and TRBJ2-2; D is possibly TRBD2 (5 bases). The CDR3 sequence is 14 residues long. The ends were cut back, 3 bases at V and 5 bases at J, with 10 bases in the middle. Germline V CDR1 and CDR2: MDHEN, SYDVKM.

This sequence joins TRBV11-2 and TRBJ2-3; 10 bases match TRBD2. Germline CDR1 and CDR2: SGHAT and FQNNGV. CDR3 size: 16 residues. J was trimmed by 3 bases and V by 4 bases; bases with no gene match: 7. As DNA, the CDR3 is TGTGCCAGCAGCTCCAGCGGGAGGGCCTTTACAGATACGCAGTATTTT. Its translation: CASSSSGRAFTDTQYF.

Comments on this clone: At the DNA level, this CDR3 is encoded by other sequences in the same sample as well. The CDR3 region has the DNA TGTGCCAGTAGTATAGGGCTCACTGAAGCTTTCTTT. This encodes CASSIGLTEAFF. This rearrangement joins TRBV19 to TRBJ1-1, with D unclear. Germline V gene sequence: CDR1 LNHDA, CDR2 SQIVND (reference sequence). This CDR3 contains 12 residues. The germline V and J ends were trimmed by 1 base and 4 bases, with 4 bases remaining between them.

The chain links TRBV4-3 to TRBJ2-3; D remains ambiguous. V lost 5 bases and J lost 1, with 7 bases in between. The CDR3 totals 13 residues. CDR1 is LGHNA and CDR2 is YSLEER in the germline V gene. The DNA for the CDR3 is TGCGCCAGCAGCTCCTCGCGCACAGATACGCAGTATTTT. Translation: CASSSSRTDTQYF.

The CDR3 sequence: CASLKGGFSTDTQYF. The CDR3 bases are TGTGCCAGCTTAAAGGGGGGATTTAGCACAGATACGCAGTATTTT. This chain links TRBV2 with TRBJ2-3; either TRBD1 or TRBD2 may supply D (6 bases each). The length of the CDR3 is 15 residues. The germline CDR1 and CDR2 sequences are SNHLY and FYNNEI. Trimming took off 8 bases at V and 0 bases at J, with 15 bases between the two ends.

Regarding this clone: Other nucleotide sequences in the sample specify the same CDR3. The gene calls are TRBV6-5 and TRBJ2-3; D unresolved. V was pared by 0 bases and J by 0 bases, with 4 bases between. Looked up from germline, CDR1 is MNHEY and CDR2 is SVGAGI. The CDR3 covers 14 residues. The CDR3 DNA sequence: TGTGCCAGCAGTTACTCCCGCAGCACAGATACGCAGTATTTT. Translated, it gives CASSYSRSTDTQYF.

V gene TRBV5-1 combines with J gene TRBJ2-1; either TRBD1 or TRBD2 may supply D (5 bases each). V lost 4 bases to trimming and J lost 0 bases, with 11 bases between them. This CDR3 spans 15 amino acids. Germline-derived CDR1 and CDR2 are SGHRS and YFSETQ. Here the CDR3 reads CASSIGTSSYNEQFF. CDR3 in DNA: TGCGCCAGCAGCATAGGGACCAGCTCCTACAATGAGCAGTTCTTC.

The genes are TRBV10-1 and TRBJ2-7; 8 bases are a match to TRBD2. The J segment lost 0 bases and the V segment lost 6 bases, leaving 10 bases of the junction unmatched. Per the germline V gene, CDR1 is WNHNN and CDR2 is SYGVQD (reference sequence). This CDR3 has 16 residues. In DNA, the CDR3 is TGCGCCAGCAGGACGTATTTAGCGGGAAGCTCCTACGAGCAGTACTTC. Protein sequence: CASRTYLAGSSYEQYF.

The J gene is TRBJ1-4, the V gene TRBV2; a weak D match, TRBD1 (6 bases). V lost 1 base to trimming and J lost 4 bases, with 16 bases between them. Germline-derived CDR1 and CDR2 are SNHLY and FYNNEI. CDR3 length: 17 residues. CDR3: CASSEGHREGLNEKLFF. The CDR3 DNA reads as TGTGCCAGCAGTGAAGGTCACAGGGAAGGCCTTAATGAAAAACTGTTTTTT.

J is TRBJ2-2 and V is TRBV2, with TRBD2 as a possible D gene (6 bases). Germline-derived CDR1 and CDR2 are SNHLY and FYNNEI. The CDR3 is made up of 15 amino acids. Trimming removed 5 bases from V and 5 bases from J, with 15 bases in between. CDR3 loop: CASSSPSVDTGELFF. In nucleotides, the CDR3 is TGTGCCAGCAGTTCCCCTAGCGTGGATACCGGGGAGCTGTTTTTT. Drawing the rest from reference TRBV2 and TRBJ2-2, the complete variable domain is EPEVTQTPSHQVTQMGQEVILRCVPISNHLYFYWYRQILGQKVEFLVSFYNNEISEKSEIFDDQFSVERPDGSNFTLKIRSTKLEDSAMYFCASSSPSVDTGELFFGEGSRLTVL.

This chain uses TRBV14 with TRBJ2-3; D is uncertain. CDR3 length equals 12 residues. With 6 bases removed from V and 0 bases from J, the gap between germline ends came to 4 bases. The germline gives CDR1 SGHDN, CDR2 FVKESK. CDR3 region: CASSGSTDTQYF. CDR3 nucleotides: TGTGCCAGCAGTGGTAGCACAGATACGCAGTATTTT.